This T cell receptor (beta chain) came from a study of T-cell memory formation after mild COVID-19. Across the study: In these data, TCR clusters were largely donor specific.

MiXCR was run by TCRdb on the 5' RACE reads, yielding one entry per CDR3 protein. The data hold 350,000 or so distinct CDR3 sequences, with 20% to 25% observed a single time. In germline, CDR1 is LGHNA, CDR2 YNFKEQ. This CDR3 region has 15 residues. Trimming stripped 3 bases from V and 0 bases from J, with 10 bases between. Study-wide results and caveats: There was a balanced CD4/CD8 profile in clones contracting day 15 to 85, and later expanders leaned CD4+.

This clonotype was counted a few times. The antigen is not known. This sequence joins TRBV4-2 and TRBJ2-3, with no clear D. Input material: PBMCs or a T cell subset sorted from them (not recorded which). The receptor's source is an adult woman who had mild COVID-19 (a few samples of this study predate the infection). Cell type and time point are not known. The CDR3 loop reads CASSQRPSSTDTQYF. CDR3 nucleotide sequence: TGTGCCAGCAGCCAGAGACCGTCTAGCACAGATACGCAGTATTTT.